This is a list of T cell receptor beta chains from one sample in a study of shared T cell receptors in the human thymus. Sequencing was performed with immunoSEQ multiplex PCR; in TCRdb, only in-frame clones are kept and a portion is missing. The sample contains hundreds of thousands of clones, approximately 87% of which appear only once. This sample also belongs to another study, concerning human thymus T cells.

Sequenced: thymocytes. Source of these receptors: a boy younger than two with a congenital heart defect. Both conserved end residues are part of each CDR3. A D gene is named only where the DNA matches it firmly. Part of the rows lack a size; the others show once, few, many or a class for expanded clones.

>TRBV4-2|13|TRBJ2-1|TRBD2|.
TGTGCCAGCAGGGGGGGGGTACAAAATGAGCAGTTCTTC
CASRGGVQNEQFF
>TRBV5-1|16|TRBJ2-1|TRBD2|.
TGCGCCAGCAGCTTGGCCAACGGGGGGGGAGGCAATGAGCAGTTCTTC
CASSLANGGGGNEQFF
>TRBV10-3|15|TRBJ2-7|TRBD1|.
TGTGCCATCAGACCGTACAGGGGCCTCCGGGACGAGCAGTACTTC
CAIRPYRGLRDEQYF
>TRBV5-6|16|TRBJ2-3|TRBD2|.
TGTGCCAGCACCCGGACTAGCGGGAGGCACACAGATACGCAGTATTTT
CASTRTSGRHTDTQYF
>TRBV28|12|TRBJ2-7|.|.
TGTGCCAGCAATCTGGGGGGTTGGGAGCAGTACTTC
CASNLGGWEQYF
>TRBV25-1|17|TRBJ2-3|TRBD1|.
TGTGCCAGCAGTGAATCCTCCGGGACAGACCTCACAGATACGCAGTATTTT
CASSESSGTDLTDTQYF
>TRBV9|15|TRBJ2-1|.|.
TGTGCCAGCAGCGTAGGGGGAAGGGGGAACAATGAGCAGTTCTTC
CASSVGGRGNNEQFF
>TRBV6-5|14|TRBJ2-1|TRBD1|once
TGTGCCAGCAGCGGACAGGGTCGAGGGAATGAGCAGTTCTTC
CASSGQGRGNEQFF
>TRBV6-1|14|TRBJ2-7|TRBD1|.
TGTGCCAGCAGTGAGGGACAGGGAATTGGTCGTTGGTACTTC
CASSEGQGIGRWYF
>TRBV28|14|TRBJ2-7|.|.
TGTGCCAGCAGTCCCGTGGGAGGGGGGGAGGAGAAGTACTTC
CASSPVGGGEEKYF
>TRBV15|15|TRBJ1-2|.|.
TGTGCCACCAGCAGTGGAAAACAGGGTTGGTATGGCTACACCTTC
CATSSGKQGWYGYTF
>TRBV27|12|TRBJ2-5|.|.
TGTGCCAGCAGTCATACACAAGAGACCCAGTACTTC
CASSHTQETQYF
>TRBV30|15|TRBJ1-2|.|.
TGTGCCTGGAGTGGGGGGAACTGGGGGCTCTATGGCTACACCTTC
CAWSGGNWGLYGYTF
>TRBV5-1|15|TRBJ2-7|TRBD2|.
TGCGCCAGCAGCTTGACTAGCGGGAGGTCCTACGAGCAGTACTTC
CASSLTSGRSYEQYF